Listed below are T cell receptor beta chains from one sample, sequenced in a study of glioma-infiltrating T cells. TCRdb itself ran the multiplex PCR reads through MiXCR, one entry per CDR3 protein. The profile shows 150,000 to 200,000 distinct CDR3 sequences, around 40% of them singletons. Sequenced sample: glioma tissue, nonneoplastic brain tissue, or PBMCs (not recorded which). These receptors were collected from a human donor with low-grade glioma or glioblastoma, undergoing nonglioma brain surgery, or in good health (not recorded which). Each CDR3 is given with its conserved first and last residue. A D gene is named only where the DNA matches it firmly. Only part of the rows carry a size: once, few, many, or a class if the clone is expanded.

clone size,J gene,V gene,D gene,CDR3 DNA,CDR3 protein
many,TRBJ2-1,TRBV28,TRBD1,TGTGCCAGCAGTTCCGATCGGACAGGGTCTCTCTACAATGAGCAGTTCTTC,CASSSDRTGSLYNEQFF
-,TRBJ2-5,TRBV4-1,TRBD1,TGCGCCAGCAGCCAAACATGGACAGGGGGGGGACAAGAGACCCAGTACTTC,CASSQTWTGGGQETQYF
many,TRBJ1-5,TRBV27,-,TGTGCCAGCAGTTTAGTGGTGGATCAGCCCCAGCATTTT,CASSLVVDQPQHF
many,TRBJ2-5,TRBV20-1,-,TGCAGTGCTAATGGACGAGACGAAGAGACCCAGTACTTC,CSANGRDEETQYF
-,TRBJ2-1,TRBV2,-,TGTGCCAGCAGTTACTCGAGAGACGAGCAGTTCTTC,CASSYSRDEQFF
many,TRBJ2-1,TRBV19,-,TGTGCCAGTATCCCCCCCGGTAGGACGGTAAATGAGCAGTTCTTC,CASIPPGRTVNEQFF
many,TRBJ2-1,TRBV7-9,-,TGTGCCAGCAGCTCCCGAAATAGTAATGAGCAGTTCTTC,CASSSRNSNEQFF
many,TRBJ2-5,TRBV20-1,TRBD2,TGCAGTGCTAGAGATCCCCTAGCGGGAGGGCCTGAAGAGACCCAGTACTTC,CSARDPLAGGPEETQYF
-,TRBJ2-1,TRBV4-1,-,TGCGCCAGCAGCCTCCCCGGAGGTTGGGATGAGCAGTTCTTC,CASSLPGGWDEQFF
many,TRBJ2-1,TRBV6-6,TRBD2,TGTGCCAGCAGTTACTCGGGTAGCGGGAGAGTCGGCACCTACAATGAGCAGTTCTTC,CASSYSGSGRVGTYNEQFF
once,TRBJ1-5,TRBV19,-,TGTGCCAGTAGGGGGGGCCTAGGGAATCAGCCCAAGCATTTT,CASRGGLGNQPKHF
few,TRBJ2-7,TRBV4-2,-,TGTGCCAGCAGCCACCCCGGGGGTTCCTACGAGCAGTACTTC,CASSHPGGSYEQYF
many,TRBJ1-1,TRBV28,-,TGTGCCAGCAGCCAGGGCCCGAACACTGAAGCTTTCTTT,CASSQGPNTEAFF